The rows below give T cell receptor beta chains drawn from one sample of a study of cytomegalovirus exposure and HLA in healthy donors. The data were produced by immunoSEQ multiplex PCR, yet TCRdb's version contains in-frame clones alone and is incomplete. The table lists around 130,000 clones, around 70% of them singletons. The specimen was PBMCs. These TCRs come from a woman between 35 and 50 years old in good health and CMV-seropositive. Each CDR3 is given with its conserved first and last residue. A D gene is named only where the DNA matches it firmly. Rows may omit the clone size; those that give it use once, few, many or a size class.

v_gene: TRBV29-1
d_gene: NA
j_gene: TRBJ2-1
abundance: NA
CDR3aa: CSAPSESFYNEQFF
CDR3nt: TGCAGCGCACCTAGCGAAAGTTTCTACAATGAGCAGTTCTTC

v_gene: TRBV5-6
d_gene: NA
j_gene: TRBJ1-4
abundance: NA
CDR3aa: CASSLGRTSEKLFF
CDR3nt: TGTGCCAGCAGCTTGGGAAGGACTAGCGAAAAACTGTTTTTT

v_gene: TRBV11-2
d_gene: TRBD1
j_gene: TRBJ2-1
abundance: NA
CDR3aa: CASSLRRFSGQGVQEQFF
CDR3nt: TGTGCCAGCAGCTTAAGGAGGTTTTCGGGACAGGGGGTTCAGGAGCAGTTCTTC

v_gene: TRBV29-1
d_gene: TRBD2
j_gene: TRBJ2-1
abundance: few
CDR3aa: CSLSQGGGGRVDEQFF
CDR3nt: TGCAGCCTATCTCAAGGGGGTGGCGGGAGGGTAGATGAGCAGTTCTTC

v_gene: TRBV29-1
d_gene: TRBD1
j_gene: TRBJ2-2
abundance: NA
CDR3aa: CSVRGQGSSSGELFF
CDR3nt: TGCAGCGTGAGGGGACAGGGGTCGAGTTCCGGGGAGCTGTTTTTT

v_gene: TRBV27
d_gene: TRBD1
j_gene: TRBJ2-7
abundance: NA
CDR3aa: CASSPHRDRGVEQYF
CDR3nt: TGTGCCAGCAGTCCCCACCGGGACAGGGGGGTTGAGCAGTACTTC

v_gene: TRBV5-6
d_gene: NA
j_gene: TRBJ1-5
abundance: NA
CDR3aa: CASSLGGRYQPQHF
CDR3nt: TGTGCCAGCAGCTTAGGGGGACGCTATCAGCCCCAGCATTTT

v_gene: TRBV7-9
d_gene: NA
j_gene: TRBJ1-2
abundance: NA
CDR3aa: CASSLVPGATYNYGYTF
CDR3nt: TGTGCCAGCAGCTTAGTCCCAGGGGCGACCTATAACTATGGCTACACCTTC

v_gene: TRBV6-1
d_gene: NA
j_gene: TRBJ2-5
abundance: NA
CDR3aa: CASSSSRGSETQYF
CDR3nt: TGTGCCAGCAGTTCTTCCAGGGGTAGCGAGACCCAGTACTTC

v_gene: TRBV9
d_gene: NA
j_gene: TRBJ2-1
abundance: NA
CDR3aa: CASSVYSYGNNEQFF
CDR3nt: TGTGCCAGCAGCGTTTACAGCTACGGAAACAATGAGCAGTTCTTC

v_gene: TRBV18
d_gene: NA
j_gene: TRBJ2-2
abundance: NA
CDR3aa: CASSLASSNTGELFF
CDR3nt: TGTGCCAGCTCACTGGCTAGTTCGAACACCGGGGAGCTGTTTTTT

v_gene: TRBV6-1
d_gene: TRBD1
j_gene: TRBJ1-2
abundance: few
CDR3aa: CASSEVGQGANYGYTF
CDR3nt: TGTGCCAGCAGTGAAGTCGGACAGGGAGCTAACTATGGCTACACCTTC

v_gene: TRBV29-1
d_gene: TRBD1
j_gene: TRBJ1-2
abundance: NA
CDR3aa: CSVAGTEANYGYTF
CDR3nt: TGCAGCGTTGCCGGGACAGAAGCTAACTATGGCTACACCTTC

v_gene: TRBV7-3
d_gene: NA
j_gene: TRBJ1-5
abundance: once
CDR3aa: CASSFQGNQPQHF
CDR3nt: TGTGCCAGCAGCTTCCAGGGGAATCAGCCCCAGCATTTT

v_gene: TRBV6-5
d_gene: NA
j_gene: TRBJ1-3
abundance: NA
CDR3aa: CASSYSSISGNTIYF
CDR3nt: TGTGCCAGCAGTTACTCGAGCATCTCTGGAAACACCATATATTTT

v_gene: TRBV7-2
d_gene: NA
j_gene: TRBJ1-1
abundance: once
CDR3aa: CASSARGPNTEAFF
CDR3nt: TGTGCCAGCAGCGCCAGGGGACCGAACACTGAAGCTTTCTTT

v_gene: TRBV27
d_gene: TRBD1
j_gene: TRBJ2-4
abundance: NA
CDR3aa: CASRSPGQGAVRGAKNIQYF
CDR3nt: TGTGCCAGCAGGTCCCCAGGTCAGGGGGCGGTCAGAGGGGCCAAAAACATTCAGTACTTC

v_gene: TRBV2
d_gene: TRBD2
j_gene: TRBJ2-5
abundance: NA
CDR3aa: CASTRLAGKGETQYF
CDR3nt: TGTGCCAGCACCAGACTAGCGGGGAAGGGGGAGACCCAGTACTTC

v_gene: TRBV5-1
d_gene: TRBD1
j_gene: TRBJ1-1
abundance: NA
CDR3aa: CASSLTGANVNTEAFF
CDR3nt: TGCGCCAGCAGCTTAACAGGGGCGAACGTGAACACTGAAGCTTTCTTT

v_gene: TRBV7-9
d_gene: TRBD2
j_gene: TRBJ2-7
abundance: NA
CDR3aa: CASSGWGLSGGASYEQYF
CDR3nt: TGTGCCAGCAGTGGCTGGGGACTTAGCGGGGGGGCCTCCTACGAGCAGTACTTC

v_gene: TRBV15
d_gene: TRBD1
j_gene: TRBJ1-1
abundance: NA
CDR3aa: CATSRYDRDDGGAFF
CDR3nt: TGTGCCACCAGCAGGTATGACAGGGACGATGGCGGTGCTTTCTTT

v_gene: TRBV4-1
d_gene: TRBD1
j_gene: TRBJ1-5
abundance: NA
CDR3aa: CASSRQGYNQPQHF
CDR3nt: TGCGCCAGCAGCCGACAGGGGTACAATCAGCCCCAGCATTTT

v_gene: TRBV11-3
d_gene: NA
j_gene: TRBJ2-2
abundance: few
CDR3aa: CASSPGMGPLFF
CDR3nt: TGTGCCAGCAGCCCCGGCATGGGGCCTCTGTTTTTT

v_gene: TRBV7-3
d_gene: NA
j_gene: TRBJ2-5
abundance: few
CDR3aa: CASSSQAGPQETQYF
CDR3nt: TGTGCCAGCAGCTCCCAGGCGGGACCACAAGAGACCCAGTACTTC

v_gene: TRBV5-3
d_gene: NA
j_gene: TRBJ2-7
abundance: NA
CDR3aa: CARSPHRVKDEQYF
CDR3nt: TGTGCCAGAAGCCCCCACCGGGTTAAGGACGAGCAGTACTTC

v_gene: TRBV4-2
d_gene: NA
j_gene: TRBJ2-3
abundance: NA
CDR3aa: CASSPPRGGGTDTQYF
CDR3nt: TGTGCCAGCAGCCCTCCCCGAGGGGGGGGAACAGATACGCAGTATTTT